This T cell receptor beta chain was observed in a study of STAT5B mutations in CD4+ large granular lymphocyte leukemia. The study's findings and limits: No patients shared main leukemic clonotypes, though about 24% appeared at low frequency elsewhere.

This was a survey-level run. Here immunoSEQ multiplex PCR was the method, and the copy in TCRdb shows in-frame clones only, minus some. The table includes 32,000 or so clones, around nine tenths detected once. Remarks on this clone: What it binds is not known.

This CDR3 has 15 amino acids. After removal of 5 bases from V and 5 bases from J, the junction contained 9 bases not matched to a gene. CDR1 is MDHEN, CDR2 SYDVKM, per germline. The sample consisted of CD4+ T cells from blood buffy coats. The J gene is TRBJ2-7, the V gene TRBV28, with 10 bases matching TRBD1. The TCR was taken from a human donor in good health. The CDR3 bases are TGTGCCAGCAGTCCACCCGGGACAGGGGTTAACGAGCAGTACTTC. As protein: CASSPPGTGVNEQYF.